These T cell receptor beta chains were read from a single sample in a study of OX40 agonist ivuxolimab in advanced cancers. Generated by immunoSEQ multiplex PCR, the TCRdb table keeps only in-frame clones and is missing some. The table includes tens of thousands of clones, about nine tenths detected once. The sequenced sample was CD4+ or CD8+ T cells sorted from blood, obtained in a trial of the OX40 agonist ivuxolimab. The receptors here all came from an adult with an advanced solid tumor such as melanoma, head and neck, liver or kidney cancer. CDR3s include the opening cysteine and the closing phenylalanine or tryptophan. D genes are given only for firm matches. Part of the rows lack a size; the others show once, few, many or a class for expanded clones.

j_call,d_call,clone_size,v_call,cdr3_nt,cdr3_aa
TRBJ2-2,NA,NA,TRBV12-5,TGTGCTAGTCGGGAAGGGATTGGCACCGGGGAGCTGTTTTTT,CASREGIGTGELFF
TRBJ1-6,NA,few,TRBV11-2,TGTGCCAGCAGCTTAGTTGGGGGAGGCTATAATTCACCCCTCCACTTT,CASSLVGGGYNSPLHF
TRBJ2-1,TRBD1,NA,TRBV15,TGTGCCACCAGCAGACACCGGGACAGGGGGTTTCTCGACAATGAGCAGTTCTTC,CATSRHRDRGFLDNEQFF
TRBJ2-6,TRBD2,NA,TRBV4-2,TGTGCCAGCAGCCAAGATGGGGGGGCTGGGGCCAACGTCCTGACTTTC,CASSQDGGAGANVLTF
TRBJ2-7,NA,NA,TRBV4-3,TGCGCCAGCAGCCAAGGGGGGGACAACTTCTTCTCCTACGAGCAGTACTTC,CASSQGGDNFFSYEQYF
TRBJ2-7,NA,NA,TRBV6-1,TGTGCCAGCAGTGAAATACTAGCCGGGTACGAGCAGTACTTC,CASSEILAGYEQYF
TRBJ1-2,NA,medium-sized,TRBV9,TGTGCCAGCAGCGTAGCTCCCGGCGATGGCTACACCTTC,CASSVAPGDGYTF
TRBJ1-1,TRBD1,NA,TRBV5-4,TGTGCCAGCAGCGCGGGACAGGGGACCACTGAAGCTTTCTTT,CASSAGQGTTEAFF
TRBJ1-3,NA,NA,TRBV4-1,TGCGCCAGCAGCCAAGATTCTTCCACAAGCTCTGGAAACACCATATATTTT,CASSQDSSTSSGNTIYF
TRBJ2-1,TRBD1,NA,TRBV11-2,TGTGCCAGCAGCTTGGGGACAGGGGCATACAATGAGCAGTTCTTC,CASSLGTGAYNEQFF
TRBJ2-3,TRBD2,NA,TRBV5-6,TGTGCCAGCAGCTTCCGTCTCGCGGGGGGGCCTCTGGTCACAGATACGCAGTATTTT,CASSFRLAGGPLVTDTQYF
TRBJ1-2,NA,NA,TRBV4-1,TGCGCCAGCAGCCCTGGGACAAGTGATGGCTACACCTTC,CASSPGTSDGYTF
TRBJ1-5,TRBD1,NA,TRBV7-9,TGTGCCAGCAGCTCGACAGGGGGAAGCAATCAGCCCCAGCATTTT,CASSSTGGSNQPQHF
TRBJ1-2,TRBD1,NA,TRBV7-9,TGTGCCAGCAGCCTCGGACAGGGGGTCACTAACTATGGCTACACCTTC,CASSLGQGVTNYGYTF
TRBJ2-1,NA,once,TRBV7-6,TGTGCCAGCAGCTTAATAGCGGACAACTCCTACAATGAGCAGTTCTTC,CASSLIADNSYNEQFF
TRBJ1-3,NA,NA,TRBV29-1,TGCAGCGTCGGAGGCTTTGGGGGAAACACCATATATTTT,CSVGGFGGNTIYF
TRBJ1-2,TRBD1,NA,TRBV6-5,TGTGCCAGCAGCAAGACAGGGGCCCATGGCTACACCTTC,CASSKTGAHGYTF
TRBJ1-1,NA,NA,TRBV27,TGTGCCAGCAGCCGGGGGGCGGGGAACACTGAAGCTTTCTTT,CASSRGAGNTEAFF
TRBJ1-1,NA,NA,TRBV4-2,TGTGCCAGCAGCCAAGATTCACAGTCAAACACTGAAGCTTTCTTT,CASSQDSQSNTEAFF
TRBJ2-7,NA,NA,TRBV5-1,TGCGCCAGCAGCTTGGGGGGCCCCGACGAGCAGTACTTC,CASSLGGPDEQYF
TRBJ2-3,TRBD2,NA,TRBV7-2,TGTGCCAGCACGCTTAGCGGGGGGAGCACAGATACGCAGTATTTT,CASTLSGGSTDTQYF
TRBJ2-1,TRBD1,NA,TRBV7-9,TGTGCCAGCACCCTGATCCGGGACAGGACCCTCCATGAGCAGTTCTTC,CASTLIRDRTLHEQFF
TRBJ2-1,TRBD2,NA,TRBV9,TGTGCCAGCAGCGTAGATCCCGGACTAGCGGGAGGAGGGGGCTCCTACAATGAGCAGTTCTTC,CASSVDPGLAGGGGSYNEQFF
TRBJ2-1,TRBD2,NA,TRBV7-2,TGTGCCAGCAGCTTAGAGGCTAGCGGGAATGAGCAGTTCTTC,CASSLEASGNEQFF
TRBJ1-1,TRBD1,NA,TRBV2,TGTGCCAGCAGTTCCCCTAGGACAGGGGGCAGGGACACTGAAGCTTTCTTT,CASSSPRTGGRDTEAFF
TRBJ1-2,NA,few,TRBV7-9,TGTGCCAGCAGCGGATCAACAGGGAGCTACACCTTC,CASSGSTGSYTF
TRBJ1-5,NA,few,TRBV7-2,TGTGCCAGCAGCTTATGGGGGAATGACAATCAGCCCCAGCATTTT,CASSLWGNDNQPQHF
TRBJ2-1,NA,medium-sized,TRBV27,TGTGCCAGCCAGGGGGGGTATTACAATGAGCAGTTCTTC,CASQGGYYNEQFF